Listed below are T cell receptor beta chains from one sample, sequenced in a study of graft-versus-host responses after intestinal transplantation. The data were produced by immunoSEQ multiplex PCR, yet TCRdb's version contains in-frame clones alone and is incomplete. The table records around 30,000 clones, roughly 85% of them present only once. The material sequenced was PBMCs, taken approximately four weeks after intestinal transplant. These TCRs come from a human patient who received an intestinal transplant, so some T cells may come from the graft donor. The conserved cysteine and the conserved F or W are not part of the CDR3 here.

J gene: TRBJ2-7; V gene: TRBV30; CDR3 protein: AWRTGSYEQY
J gene: TRBJ1-1; V gene: TRBV5-1; CDR3 protein: ASSLLGGSDFGTNTEAF
J gene: TRBJ2-7; V gene: TRBV28; CDR3 protein: ASSLTSGGTFPPYEQY
J gene: TRBJ2-3; V gene: TRBV15; CDR3 protein: ATSRDLSVDTQY
J gene: TRBJ2-2; V gene: TRBV7-6; CDR3 protein: ASSPRSRGSPNTGELF
J gene: TRBJ2-7; V gene: TRBV5-4; CDR3 protein: ASSLYYAYEQY
J gene: TRBJ2-5; V gene: TRBV4-1; CDR3 protein: ASSQVILETQY
J gene: TRBJ1-5; V gene: TRBV19; CDR3 protein: ASTPPEASNQPQH
J gene: TRBJ2-3; V gene: TRBV9; CDR3 protein: ASSVPTGGALGTDTQY
J gene: TRBJ1-5; V gene: TRBV7-9; CDR3 protein: ASSLVVGGFRDQPQH
J gene: TRBJ2-5; V gene: TRBV6-6; CDR3 protein: ASTGTGEETQY
J gene: TRBJ2-5; V gene: TRBV7-9; CDR3 protein: ASSWGRDSRDQETQY
J gene: TRBJ2-7; V gene: TRBV10-3; CDR3 protein: AISESIPLAGVNEQY
J gene: TRBJ2-1; V gene: TRBV5-4; CDR3 protein: ASSLDRGRNEQF
J gene: TRBJ2-7; V gene: TRBV5-4; CDR3 protein: ASSRMASSYEQY
J gene: TRBJ1-1; V gene: TRBV5-1; CDR3 protein: ASSLEGTALNTEAF
J gene: .; V gene: TRBV7-9; CDR3 protein: ASSSRVGYEQY
J gene: TRBJ1-3; V gene: TRBV27; CDR3 protein: APQGGAGGNTIY
J gene: TRBJ2-1; V gene: TRBV7-9; CDR3 protein: ASSPGQNEQF
J gene: TRBJ2-7; V gene: TRBV4-1; CDR3 protein: ASSQSPVYEQY
J gene: TRBJ2-1; V gene: TRBV28; CDR3 protein: ASSLLPYNEQF
J gene: TRBJ2-1; V gene: TRBV30; CDR3 protein: AWSVGENEQF
J gene: TRBJ1-2; V gene: TRBV6-5; CDR3 protein: ASSKGYGYT
J gene: TRBJ2-2; V gene: TRBV11-2; CDR3 protein: ASSVQGSGELF
J gene: TRBJ1-2; V gene: TRBV7-9; CDR3 protein: ASHTSRGAWDYGYT
J gene: TRBJ2-7; V gene: TRBV2; CDR3 protein: ASSTPTYRASYEQY
J gene: TRBJ2-3; V gene: TRBV5-1; CDR3 protein: ASNRGSTDTQY
J gene: TRBJ2-5; V gene: TRBV6-5; CDR3 protein: ASSLGALQETQY
J gene: TRBJ2-5; V gene: TRBV15; CDR3 protein: ATSEGALETQY
J gene: TRBJ1-2; V gene: TRBV5-4; CDR3 protein: ASSTRTGGFYGYT
J gene: TRBJ2-3; V gene: TRBV28; CDR3 protein: ASSLFGHSTTPSTDTQY
J gene: TRBJ2-7; V gene: TRBV9; CDR3 protein: ASSPREGYEQY
J gene: TRBJ2-5; V gene: TRBV6-5; CDR3 protein: ASSYSRGGTPETQY
J gene: TRBJ2-2; V gene: TRBV18; CDR3 protein: ASSPPGELF
J gene: TRBJ2-5; V gene: TRBV5-1; CDR3 protein: ASSLGTIQETQY
J gene: TRBJ2-1; V gene: TRBV4-1; CDR3 protein: ASSREGGSNEQF
J gene: TRBJ1-2; V gene: TRBV2; CDR3 protein: ASSEIVQGFYGYT
J gene: TRBJ2-3; V gene: TRBV5-1; CDR3 protein: ASSLYPEGDTQY
J gene: TRBJ2-2; V gene: TRBV28; CDR3 protein: AIAGQGAIGELF
J gene: TRBJ1-1; V gene: TRBV2; CDR3 protein: ASRGTQGRQGAF
J gene: TRBJ2-1; V gene: TRBV28; CDR3 protein: ASLKAGGAYNEQF
J gene: TRBJ2-7; V gene: TRBV25-1; CDR3 protein: ASSEPSSGSFPEQY
J gene: TRBJ1-5; V gene: TRBV6-5; CDR3 protein: ASSFPNQPQH
J gene: TRBJ2-4; V gene: TRBV2; CDR3 protein: ASSDPGHEWNIQY
J gene: TRBJ2-2; V gene: TRBV6-5; CDR3 protein: ASSLRAFANTGELF
J gene: TRBJ2-5; V gene: TRBV4-2; CDR3 protein: ASSHLIAGETQY
J gene: TRBJ1-2; V gene: TRBV25-1; CDR3 protein: ASTPWESPYGYT